The 19 T cell receptor beta chains given below trace back to one sample, sequenced in a study of T cell responses to AZD1222 COVID-19 vaccine. This table comes from immunoSEQ multiplex PCR, and its TCRdb copy is limited to in-frame clones, with some not included. The sample gives under 140,000 clones, about nine tenths of which show up once; around 1.7% is in the top ten. This sample comprised peripheral blood, obtained on day 0 of AZD1222 vaccination. The receptors derive from an adult in good health.

The gene calls are TRBV7-2 and TRBJ1-1, with D unclear. V gave up 3 bases and J gave up 1 base, with 6 bases separating them. The germline gives CDR1 SGHTA, CDR2 FQGNSA. CDR3 length equals 13 residues. The CDR3 region has the DNA TGTGCCAGCAGCTTCGGAAGGAACACTGAAGCTTTCTTT. Residues: CASSFGRNTEAFF.

This chain joins TRBV27 and TRBJ2-7, with 9 bases matching TRBD1. This CDR3 has 15 amino acids. V shed 6 bases, J shed 6 bases, and the junction held 12 bases outside the gene matches. The germline CDR1 and CDR2 sequences are MNHEY and SMNVEV (reference sequence). In nucleotides, the CDR3 is TGTGCCAGCAGCCCCGGGACAGGGATGTTCAGCGAGCAGTACTTC. It translates to CASSPGTGMFSEQYF.

In its sample, this clone was seen once. The chain is built from TRBV5-6 and TRBJ2-1, with 7 bases lining up with TRBD2. The junction had 9 bases not matched to a gene; V was cut back by 0 bases and J by 9 bases. Germline V gene sequence: CDR1 SGHDT, CDR2 YYEEEE. This CDR3 has 15 residues. The DNA for the CDR3 is TGTGCCAGCAGCTTGGCCGTGGGGCGGGAGATTGAGCAGTTCTTC. Its protein is CASSLAVGREIEQFF.

The J gene is TRBJ2-7, the V gene TRBV3-1 (or the pseudogene TRBV3-2); D is unclear. Germline lookup yields CDR1 LGHDT and CDR2 YNNKEL (reference sequence). Trimming left V 4 bases short and J 7 bases short, with 26 bases between. The CDR3 totals 17 residues. Here the CDR3 reads CASSRGGSLSQLPEQYF. The CDR3 DNA reads TGTGCCAGCAGCCGGGGTGGCAGTCTATCTCAACTACCGGAGCAGTACTTC.

This chain links TRBV5-1 with TRBJ1-2; D perhaps matches TRBD1 (5 bases). CDR3 size: 14 residues. Per germline, CDR1 SGHRS and CDR2 YFSETQ. The V gene lost 0 bases and the J gene lost 2 bases, with 8 bases spanning the gap. For the CDR3, the DNA is TGCGCCAGCAGCTTGGGCGAGGGGAACTATGGCTACACCTTC. It is translated as CASSLGEGNYGYTF.

The chain links TRBV6-5 to TRBJ1-2, with D perhaps matching TRBD1 (5 bases). The CDR3 length is 15 residues. The germline gives CDR1 MNHEY, CDR2 SVGAGI. Trimming removed 0 bases from V and 2 bases from J, with 10 bases in between. The CDR3 is CASSYSGRANYGYTF. Here the CDR3 DNA reads TGTGCCAGCAGTTACTCGGGCAGGGCCAACTATGGCTACACCTTC.

This clone has only a few counts. The genes are TRBV6-5 and TRBJ1-4; 7 positions match TRBD1. Trimming took 2 bases from V and 12 from J; bases not matched to a gene: 6. Germline loops: CDR1 MNHEY, CDR2 SVGAGI. The CDR3 loop spans 13 amino acids. CDR3 DNA: TGTGCCAGCAGTTACGGGGACAGCGAAGAACTGTTTTTT. Its protein product is CASSYGDSEELFF.

The genes are TRBV7-2 and TRBJ1-5; D might be TRBD1 (6 bases). The CDR3 consists of 15 residues. The V gene's germline CDR1 is SGHTA and CDR2 FQGNSA. V was trimmed by 1 base and J by 5 bases, leaving 12 bases between them. The CDR3 DNA sequence: TGTGCCAGCAGCTTAGTCGGCAGGGGCCATCAGCCCCAGCATTTT. Translation: CASSLVGRGHQPQHF.

The gene calls are TRBV7-6 and TRBJ2-7, with TRBD2 identical over 9 bases. CDR3 size: 18 residues. Germline V gene data show CDR1 as SGHVS and CDR2 as FNYEAQ. V was clipped by 4 bases and J by 4 bases; unmatched bases: 17. The DNA of the CDR3 is TGTGCCAGCAGCTACGCCGCTATCCCTAGCGGGGAGATATACGAGCAGTACTTC. Protein product: CASSYAAIPSGEIYEQYF.

The rearrangement joins TRBV5-1 to TRBJ2-5; 9 bases fit TRBD1. The length of the CDR3 is 14 residues. CDR1 is SGHRS, CDR2 YFSETQ, per germline. V dropped 7 bases and J dropped 5; count of bases not matched to a gene: 9. CDR3 nucleotide sequence: TGCGCCAGCGGGACAGGGTTTACTTGGGAGACCCAGTACTTC. Translation gives CASGTGFTWETQYF.

This clone was recorded once. The chain has TRBV27 and TRBJ2-7; D remains unclear. The CDR3 runs 13 residues. Trimming stripped 5 bases from V and 3 bases from J, with 11 bases between. Germline values: CDR1 MNHEY, CDR2 SMNVEV (reference sequence). Here the CDR3 reads CASSPGGDYEQYF. The CDR3 DNA is TGTGCCAGCAGTCCCGGTGGCGACTACGAGCAGTACTTC.

Of note for this clone: An end of the junction differs from the germline gene, which may be a read error. The chain carries TRBV6-1 and TRBJ1-1; D gene uncertain. This CDR3 comprises 15 residues. Germline loops: CDR1 MNHNS, CDR2 SASEGT. The CDR3 protein is CASTEGSLADTEAFF. The CDR3 coding sequence is TGTGCCAGCACTGAAGGGTCCCTCGCGGACACTGAAGCTTTCTTT.

V and J are TRBV18 and TRBJ1-2; D ambiguous. The CDR3 has 12 amino acids. In germline, CDR1 is KGHSH, CDR2 LQKENI. Trimming cost V 5 bases and J 8 bases, with 12 bases left between them. The CDR3 here is CASSSPQAGYTF. As DNA, the CDR3 is TGTGCCAGCTCATCGCCCCAGGCCGGCTACACCTTC.

The chain joins TRBV30 to TRBJ1-5, with 7 bases aligning to TRBD1. Germline CDR1 reads GTSNPN; CDR2 reads SVGIG (reference sequence). CDR3 size: 14 residues. The J segment lost 3 bases and the V segment lost 2 bases, leaving 4 bases of the junction unmatched. Here the CDR3 reads CAWSPGTDNQPQHF. The CDR3 DNA reads TGTGCCTGGAGTCCCGGGACAGACAATCAGCCCCAGCATTTT.

This clone has just one count. J is TRBJ2-1 and V is TRBV2; 10 bases align to TRBD1. CDR1 and CDR2 from the germline V gene are SNHLY and FYNNEI. CDR3 length: 14 amino acids. V lost 7 bases, J lost 8 bases, and 8 bases stayed unmatched. CDR3 sequence reads: CASTLDRGIYEQFF. The CDR3 bases are TGTGCCAGCACCTTGGACAGGGGGATCTATGAGCAGTTCTTC.

In this sample, this clone turned up once. V usage is TRBV13 and J usage is TRBJ1-1, with TRBD1 matching 8 bases. V shed 6 bases and J 1 base; nucleotides not matched to a gene: 4. Germline-derived CDR1 and CDR2 are PRHDT and FYEKMQ (reference sequence). This CDR3 comprises 14 residues. For the CDR3, the DNA is TGTGCCAGCAGAGAAACAGGGGGGAACACTGAAGCTTTCTTT. As protein: CASRETGGNTEAFF.

The chain links TRBV28 to TRBJ1-4, with 7 bases matching TRBD1. Looked up from germline, CDR1 is MDHEN and CDR2 is SYDVKM. J lost 7 bases, V lost 9 bases, and 5 bases had no gene match. The CDR3 length is 12 residues. The CDR3: CASLDRAEKLFF. The CDR3 DNA reads as TGTGCCAGTCTAGACAGGGCTGAAAAACTGTTTTTT.

About this clone: The same CDR3 is also encoded by other DNA sequences in this sample. V and J are TRBV6-5 and TRBJ1-2; tentative D call: TRBD1 (6 bases). V was cut by 0 bases and J by 2 bases, with 7 bases left in between. The CDR3 is 14 amino acids. Germline CDR1 and CDR2: MNHEY and SVGAGI. The CDR3 sequence is CASSYSGGNYGYTF. CDR3 DNA: TGTGCCAGCAGTTACTCAGGGGGAAACTATGGCTACACCTTC.

This clone was counted only a few times. The rearrangement links TRBV7-9 to TRBJ1-5; no reliable D call. The length of the CDR3 is 12 residues. The V gene lost 2 bases and the J gene lost 5 bases, with 4 bases spanning the gap. Germline V lookup: CDR1 SEHNR, CDR2 FQNEAQ (reference sequence). The CDR3 here is CASSLQDQPQHF. Here the CDR3 DNA reads TGTGCCAGCAGCTTACAGGATCAGCCCCAGCATTTT.